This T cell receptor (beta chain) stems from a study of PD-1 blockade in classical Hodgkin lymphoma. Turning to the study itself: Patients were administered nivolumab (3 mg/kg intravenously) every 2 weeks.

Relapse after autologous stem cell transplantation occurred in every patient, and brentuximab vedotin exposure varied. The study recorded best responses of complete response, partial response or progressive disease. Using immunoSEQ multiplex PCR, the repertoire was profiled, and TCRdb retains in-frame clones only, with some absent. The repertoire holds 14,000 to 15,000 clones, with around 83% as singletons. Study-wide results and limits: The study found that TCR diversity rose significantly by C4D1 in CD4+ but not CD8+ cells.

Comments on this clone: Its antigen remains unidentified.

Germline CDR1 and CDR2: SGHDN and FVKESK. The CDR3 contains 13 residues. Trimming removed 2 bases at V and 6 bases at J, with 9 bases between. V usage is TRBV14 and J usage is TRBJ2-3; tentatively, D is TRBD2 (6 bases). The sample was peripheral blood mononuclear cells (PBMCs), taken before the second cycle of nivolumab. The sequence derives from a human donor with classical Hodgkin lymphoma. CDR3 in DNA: TGTGCCAGCAGCCAACTAAGCGGGGATACGCAGTATTTT. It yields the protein CASSQLSGDTQYF.